The 9 T cell receptor beta chains listed next were all sequenced from one sample in a study of T cells in Graves' hyperthyroidism and ophthalmopathy. Researchers took RNA transcripts and amplified the TCR beta CDR3 regions from them. The HTBI set primed first-round TCR CDR3 RT-PCR. A single record per CDR3 protein comes from TCRdb applying MiXCR to the multiplex PCR reads. Here the sample spans a few hundred thousand distinct CDR3 sequences, about 16% being singletons. Sequencing was performed on blood. The origin of the receptors is an older woman with Graves' ophthalmopathy.

This clonotype has a count of ten or more. V is TRBV3-1 and J is TRBJ2-7; D perhaps matches TRBD2 (7 bases). The CDR3 covers 14 residues. Germline lookup yields CDR1 LGHDT and CDR2 YNNKEL (reference sequence). Trimming took off 2 bases at V and 5 bases at J, with 13 bases between the two ends. The CDR3 DNA reads TGTGCCAGCAGCCAAAGGGGGGGGAAGGACGAGCAGTACTTC. Protein: CASSQRGGKDEQYF.

The chain is built from TRBV25-1 and TRBJ1-1, with D unclear. CDR3 size: 12 residues. V lost 4 bases, J lost 3 bases, and 6 bases lay in between. Germline CDR1 is MGHDK and CDR2 is SYGVNS. The CDR3 sequence: CASSGQDTEAFF. CDR3 in DNA: TGTGCCAGCAGTGGCCAGGACACTGAAGCTTTCTTT.

For this clonotype: A single base separates this from a much larger clone, so it may be a read error. Without the conserved terminal phenylalanine or tryptophan, this CDR3 likely stems from a read error. The V call is TRBV6-2 or TRBV6-3, the J call TRBJ1-5; tentative D call: TRBD1 (5 bases). This CDR3 has 14 residues. Germline V lookup: CDR1 MNHEY, CDR2 SVGEGT. The germline V and J ends were trimmed by 3 bases and 3 bases, with 9 bases remaining between them. The CDR3 loop reads CASSYGAANQPQHL. CDR3 nucleotide sequence: TGTGCCAGCAGTTATGGGGCAGCCAATCAGCCCCAGCATTTA.

This clonotype was detected only a few times. V gene TRBV27 combines with J gene TRBJ2-1; D is unresolved. Germline CDR1 is MNHEY and CDR2 is SMNVEV (reference sequence). The CDR3 is made up of 12 amino acids. Trimming left V 3 bases short and J 7 bases short, with 7 bases between. The CDR3 region has the DNA TGTGCCAGCAGTTTTGGCAAGAATGAGCAGTTCTTC. Amino acid sequence: CASSFGKNEQFF.

As concerns this clonotype: At one of its ends the junction is not consistent with the germline gene, which may arise from a read error. The chain combines TRBV5-1 with TRBJ1-5; 8 nucleotides align to TRBD1. CDR1 SGHRS and CDR2 YFSETQ come from the germline V gene. The CDR3 has 15 residues. CDR3 in DNA: TGCACCAGCAGCACCGGGACAGGTTGGGATCAGCCCCAGCATTTT. It encodes CTSSTGTGWDQPQHF.

The table lists this clonotype with a few counts. In nucleotides, the CDR3 is TGTGCCACCGTCGGACGGATTTACAATGAGCAGTTCTTC. It specifies CATVGRIYNEQFF. The gene calls are TRBV28 and TRBJ2-1; D uncertain. CDR1 and CDR2 (germline): MDHEN, SYDVKM. There are 13 residues in the CDR3. Trimming removed 10 bases from V and 4 bases from J, with 14 bases in between.

This clonotype was counted many times. This chain joins TRBV7-8 and TRBJ1-1, with a possible D match to TRBD1 (5 bases). Per germline, CDR1 SGHVS and CDR2 FQNEAQ. The CDR3 has 14 amino acids. Trimming removed 1 base at V and 3 bases at J, with 9 bases between. The CDR3 loop is CASSLGGFYTEAFF. CDR3 sequence (DNA): TGTGCCAGCAGCTTAGGGGGGTTCTACACTGAAGCTTTCTTT.

In its sample, this clonotype was seen many times. The chain couples TRBV7-9 to TRBJ2-5; 12 bases are a match to TRBD2. The V gene end was trimmed by 6 bases and the J gene end by 3 bases; junction bases not matched to a gene: 2. The CDR3 has 14 residues. CDR1 and CDR2 (germline): SEHNR, FQNEAQ (reference sequence). As DNA, the CDR3 is TGTGCCAGCAGGACTAGCGGGAGCAAAGAGACCCAGTACTTC. Translating gives CASRTSGSKETQYF.

This clonotype was counted ten times or more. This rearrangement joins TRBV18 to TRBJ1-1; D is perhaps TRBD1 (6 bases). Germline CDR1 is KGHSH and CDR2 is LQKENI. V lost 1 base and J lost 5, with 17 bases in between. The CDR3 runs to 16 residues. CDR3 amino acids: CASSPQVAAGETEAFF. The CDR3 nucleotides are TGTGCCAGCTCACCACAGGTCGCCGCAGGGGAGACTGAAGCTTTCTTT.